The T cell receptor (beta chain) described here comes from a study of CD8 T cells in ankylosing spondylitis. The CDR3 totals 13 residues. Trimming removed 2 bases from V and 5 bases from J, with 7 bases in between. From germline, CDR1 is MGHDK and CDR2 SYGVNS. Construction of TCR beta libraries was performed using quantitative 5'-RACE with molecular barcodes. TCRdb processed the 5' RACE reads anew with MiXCR; each CDR3 protein has one entry. The top ten clones hold roughly 12% of a sample with about 110,000 distinct CDR3 sequences, around 24% of them seen once. This receptor was identified in a male donor with ankylosing spondylitis. Sequencing was performed on synovial fluid, either unsorted or a sorted T cell fraction (not recorded which). This chain uses TRBV25-1 with TRBJ1-3; no clear D gene. The chain's CDR3 is CASSEGPRNTIYF. The CDR3 nucleotides are TGTGCCAGCAGTGAAGGTCCTCGAAACACCATATATTTT.